This TCR beta chain is from a study of cytotoxic CD8 clonotypes in ibrutinib-treated CLL. Looking at the study overall: Among the patients, around ten presented as relapsed/refractory and over 14 as treatment-naive; about 17 showed unmutated IGHV. Partial responders approximately 24, complete 2; roughly twelve progressed and about 15 stayed in remission by median roughly 70 months.

Depths of 1 in 200,000 to 1 in 1 million T cells were the sequencing target. Profiled with immunoSEQ multiplex PCR; TCRdb holds only in-frame clones, not every one. The table shows tens of thousands of clones, with approximately 70% occurring only once. With V trimmed by 9 bases and J by 9 bases, 14 bases remained unmatched. Germline CDR1 MNHNY, CDR2 SVGAGI (reference sequence). The CDR3 contains 13 residues. Findings of the study overall: Sampling time points were not equivalent between sustained-remission and progressing patients.

With regard to this clone: Its antigen remains unknown.

The clonotype was recovered from a human donor with chronic lymphocytic leukemia. This specimen was PBMCs, taken after 24 months of ibrutinib treatment. The J gene is TRBJ2-7, the V gene TRBV6-6, with 7 nucleotides matching TRBD1. CDR3 nucleotides: TGTGCCAGTGACCGGGACAGTTCCTATGTGCAGTACTTC. Its translation is CASDRDSSYVQYF.